This T cell receptor (beta chain) was retrieved from a study of PD-1 blockade in classical Hodgkin lymphoma. The study, taken as a whole, reports: Repertoire difference causes, possibly disease activity or prior therapy, remain undefined. Diminished baseline TCR diversity has been reported in newly diagnosed patients relative to healthy donors.

TCRdb's copy holds only in-frame clones and misses some; the assay was immunoSEQ multiplex PCR. In the table there are under 95,000 clones, approximately 91% of which are singletons. Details on this clone: As yet, its antigen is unknown.

All patients experienced relapse after autologous stem cell transplantation, and brentuximab vedotin exposure was variable. This CDR3 is built from 19 residues. The chain uses TRBV21-1 and TRBJ2-5; TRBD1, as called in the table, went unchecked against the DNA. TRBV21-1 is termed a pseudogene. The sequence derives from a human donor with classical Hodgkin lymphoma. This material consisted of peripheral blood mononuclear cells (PBMCs), taken before the second cycle of nivolumab. The CDR3 DNA reads as TGTGCCAGCAGCAAAGGGGGGACAGAGCTACAGTGCAGGAGAGAGACCCAGTACTTC. This sequence encodes CASSKGGTELQCRRETQYF.